What follows is one T cell receptor (beta chain) and its context. These data come from a study of T cell repertoires in cytomegalovirus infection. The overall study: An indication of both CMV infection and matching HLA type came from public TCR beta signatures.

Germline CDR1 SQVTM, CDR2 ANQGSEA. The CDR3 extends over 13 amino acids. Trimming pared 4 bases from V and 0 bases from J, leaving 9 bases between. TCRdb independently ran MiXCR on the reads; one entry per CDR3 protein. The table has under 200,000 distinct CDR3 sequences, nearly 9.5% seen once. The chain carries TRBV29-1 and TRBJ1-2, with D uncertain. The TCR originated in a human donor in good health (CMV status not recorded). Some clones in this sample may be carry-over from other donors' samples. Sequenced sample: PBMCs. The CDR3 loop reads CSVAGSTNYGYTF. The CDR3 nucleotides read TGCAGCGTTGCGGGCAGTACTAACTATGGCTACACCTTC.